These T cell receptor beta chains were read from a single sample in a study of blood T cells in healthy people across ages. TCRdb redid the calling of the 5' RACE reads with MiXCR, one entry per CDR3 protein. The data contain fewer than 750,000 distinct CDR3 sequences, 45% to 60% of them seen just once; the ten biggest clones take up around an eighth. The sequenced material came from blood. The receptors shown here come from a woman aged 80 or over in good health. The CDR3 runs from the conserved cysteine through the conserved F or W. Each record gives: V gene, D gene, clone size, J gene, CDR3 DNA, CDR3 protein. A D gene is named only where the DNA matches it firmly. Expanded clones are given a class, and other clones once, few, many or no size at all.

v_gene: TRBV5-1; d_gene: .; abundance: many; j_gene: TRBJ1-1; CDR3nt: TGCGCCAGCAGCTATCTTTCCGGGAGAAACACTGAAGCTTTCTTT; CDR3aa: CASSYLSGRNTEAFF
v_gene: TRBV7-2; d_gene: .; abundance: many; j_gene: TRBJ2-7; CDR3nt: TGTGCCAGCAGTCAACAGGGGAGGCCCTACGAGCAGTACTTC; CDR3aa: CASSQQGRPYEQYF
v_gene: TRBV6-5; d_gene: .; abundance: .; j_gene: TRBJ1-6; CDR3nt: TGTGCCAGCAGAGGCGGCTCCATTAATTCACCCCTCCACTTT; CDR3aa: CASRGGSINSPLHF
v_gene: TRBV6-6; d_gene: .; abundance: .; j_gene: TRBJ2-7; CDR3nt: TGTGCCAGCAGGTATTGGAGGTACGAGCAGTACTTC; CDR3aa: CASRYWRYEQYF
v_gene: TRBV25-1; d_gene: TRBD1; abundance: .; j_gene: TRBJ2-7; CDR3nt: TGTGCCAACAGTGAATTAGGGACAGCCTACGAGCAGTACTTC; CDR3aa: CANSELGTAYEQYF
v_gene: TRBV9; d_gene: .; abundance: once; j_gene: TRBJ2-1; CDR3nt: TGTGCCAGCAGCGTAGGTTTGGTTAATGGCGATGAGCAGTTCTTC; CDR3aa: CASSVGLVNGDEQFF
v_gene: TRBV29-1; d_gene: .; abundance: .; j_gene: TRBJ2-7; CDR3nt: TGCAGCGCGATATTATGGCGGGACGGGCACTCCTACGAGCAGTACTTC; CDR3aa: CSAILWRDGHSYEQYF
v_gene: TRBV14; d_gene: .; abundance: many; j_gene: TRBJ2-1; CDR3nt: TGTGCCAGCAGCCTAGCGGCCTTTCCAGGCTATGAGCAGTTCTTC; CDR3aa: CASSLAAFPGYEQFF
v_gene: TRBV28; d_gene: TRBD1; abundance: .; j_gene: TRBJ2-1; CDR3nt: TGCGCCAGCAAAAGAGCCGGGACAGGACAAGAGACCCAGTTCTTC; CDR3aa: CASKRAGTGQETQFF
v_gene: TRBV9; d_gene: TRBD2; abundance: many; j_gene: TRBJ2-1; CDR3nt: TGTGCCAGCAGCCTTTCCCTACGCGGGGGTGGGTCCTACAATGAGCAGTTCTTC; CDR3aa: CASSLSLRGGGSYNEQFF
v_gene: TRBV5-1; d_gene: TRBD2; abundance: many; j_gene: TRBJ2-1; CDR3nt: TGCGCCAGCAGCTCCCGAACTAGCGGGAACAACAATGAGCAGTTCTTC; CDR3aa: CASSSRTSGNNNEQFF
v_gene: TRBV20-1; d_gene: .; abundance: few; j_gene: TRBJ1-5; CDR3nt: TGCAGTGCTAGAGCGTCGGTAGTGCATCAGCCCCAGCATTTT; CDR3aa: CSARASVVHQPQHF
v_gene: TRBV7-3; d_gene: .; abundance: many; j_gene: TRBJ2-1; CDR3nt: TGTGCCAGCAGCTTTAGCGGTCCCTCCTACAATGAGCAGTTCTTC; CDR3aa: CASSFSGPSYNEQFF
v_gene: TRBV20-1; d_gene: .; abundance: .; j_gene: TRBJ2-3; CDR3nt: TGCAGTGCTAGAGATCGGACCCTGGGGGCAGATACGCAGTATTTT; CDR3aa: CSARDRTLGADTQYF
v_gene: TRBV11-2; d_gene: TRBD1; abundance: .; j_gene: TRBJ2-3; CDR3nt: TGTGCCAGCAGCTTAAATGACAGGGGCTTCGGCACAGATACGCAGTATTTT; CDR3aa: CASSLNDRGFGTDTQYF
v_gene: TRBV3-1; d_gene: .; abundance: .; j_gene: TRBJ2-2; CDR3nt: TGTGCCAGTGGGGGGGCGGACACCGGGGAGCTGTTTTTT; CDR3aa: CASGGADTGELFF
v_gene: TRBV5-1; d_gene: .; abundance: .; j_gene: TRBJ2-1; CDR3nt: TGCGCCAGCAGCCCGGACCCCGGGCGGATGGGCGATGAGCAGTTCTTC; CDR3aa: CASSPDPGRMGDEQFF
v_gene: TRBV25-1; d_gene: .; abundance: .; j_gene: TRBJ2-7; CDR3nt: TGTGCCAGCAGTGTTATAGGGAGCTCCTACAATGAGCAGTACTTC; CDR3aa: CASSVIGSSYNEQYF
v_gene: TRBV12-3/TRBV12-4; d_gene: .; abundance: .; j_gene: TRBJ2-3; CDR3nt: TGTGCCAGAAATTCACAGAGAAACTTAGCTTCGGAAGAGTATTTT; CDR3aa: CARNSQRNLASEEYF
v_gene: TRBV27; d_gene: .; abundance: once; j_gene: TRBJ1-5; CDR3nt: TGTGCCAGCAGCCCCCGCGGACGACTAGACACCTATAGCAATCAGCCCCAGCATTTT; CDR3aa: CASSPRGRLDTYSNQPQHF
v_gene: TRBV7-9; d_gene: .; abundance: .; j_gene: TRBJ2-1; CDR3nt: TGTGCCAGCAGGATGACCAGGGGAGATGAGCAGTTCTTC; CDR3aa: CASRMTRGDEQFF
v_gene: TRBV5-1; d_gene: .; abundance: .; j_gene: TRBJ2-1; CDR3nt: TGCGCCAGCAGCTTGGCCTTCGGGTTGAATGAGCAGTTCTTC; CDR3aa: CASSLAFGLNEQFF
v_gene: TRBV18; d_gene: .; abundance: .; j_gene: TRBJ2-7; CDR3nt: TGTGCCAGCTCGCCTAAATGGGAGCAGTACTTC; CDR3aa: CASSPKWEQYF
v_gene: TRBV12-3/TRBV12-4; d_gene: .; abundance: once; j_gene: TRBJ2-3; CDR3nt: TGTGCCAGCACTGGGGACACTCACAGATACGCGTATTTT; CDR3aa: CASTGDTHRYAYF
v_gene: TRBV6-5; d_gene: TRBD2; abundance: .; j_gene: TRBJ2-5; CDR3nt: TGTGCCAGCAGTTACCCACAGCGGGAGGGACAAGAGACCCAGTACTTC; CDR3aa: CASSYPQREGQETQYF
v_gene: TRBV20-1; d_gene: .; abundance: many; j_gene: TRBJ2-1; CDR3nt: TGCAGTGCTAGAGTCGGGAGTTCCCACAATGAGCAGTTCTTC; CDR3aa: CSARVGSSHNEQFF
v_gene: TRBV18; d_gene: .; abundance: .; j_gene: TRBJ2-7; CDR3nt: TGTGCCAGCTCCGGGGACACACTCTCCTACGAGCAGTACTTC; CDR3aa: CASSGDTLSYEQYF